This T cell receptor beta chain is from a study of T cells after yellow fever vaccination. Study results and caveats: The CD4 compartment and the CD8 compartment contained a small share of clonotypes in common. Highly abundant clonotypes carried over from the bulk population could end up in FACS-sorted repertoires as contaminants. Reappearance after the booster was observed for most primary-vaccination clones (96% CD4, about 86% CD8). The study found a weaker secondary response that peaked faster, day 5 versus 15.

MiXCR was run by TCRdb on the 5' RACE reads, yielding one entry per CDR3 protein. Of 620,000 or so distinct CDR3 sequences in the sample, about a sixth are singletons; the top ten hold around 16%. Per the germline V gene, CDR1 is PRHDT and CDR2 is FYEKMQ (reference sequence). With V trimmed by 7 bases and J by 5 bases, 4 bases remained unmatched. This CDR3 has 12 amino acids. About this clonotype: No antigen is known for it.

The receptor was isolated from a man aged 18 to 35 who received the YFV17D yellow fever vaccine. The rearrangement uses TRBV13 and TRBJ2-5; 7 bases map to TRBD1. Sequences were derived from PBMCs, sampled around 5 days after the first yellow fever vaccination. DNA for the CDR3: TGTGCCAGCAAACAGGGGCGGGAGACCCAGTACTTC. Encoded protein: CASKQGRETQYF.